Shown below are 2 T cell receptor beta chains from a single sample sequenced in a study of CD8+ T cells in alopecia areata. Following RNA extraction, reverse transcription yielded cDNA that acted as the sequencing template. Profiled with immunoSEQ multiplex PCR; TCRdb holds only in-frame clones, not every one. Here the sample spans approximately 98,000 clones, under 60% being singletons. Sequenced material: NKG2D-low CD8+ T cells sorted from blood. These receptor sequences come from a human donor with alopecia areata.

This chain connects TRBV5-6 to TRBJ1-2, with a tentative D call TRBD1 (5 bases). The V and J ends lost 4 bases and 1 base respectively, with 8 bases between them. The CDR3 has 13 amino acids. In germline, CDR1 is SGHDT, CDR2 YYEEEE. In DNA form, the CDR3 reads TGTGCCAGCAGCAAAGACAGTAACTATGGCTACACCTTC. It specifies CASSKDSNYGYTF.

J is TRBJ2-7 and V is TRBV7-9; the match to TRBD2 covers 9 bases. The germline V gene encodes CDR1 SEHNR and CDR2 FQNEAQ (reference sequence). V dropped 6 bases and J dropped 5; count of bases not matched to a gene: 8. The CDR3 runs 14 residues. CDR3 in amino acids: CASSLPQREDEQYF. CDR3 DNA sequence: TGTGCCAGCAGTTTACCCCAGCGGGAGGACGAGCAGTACTTC.